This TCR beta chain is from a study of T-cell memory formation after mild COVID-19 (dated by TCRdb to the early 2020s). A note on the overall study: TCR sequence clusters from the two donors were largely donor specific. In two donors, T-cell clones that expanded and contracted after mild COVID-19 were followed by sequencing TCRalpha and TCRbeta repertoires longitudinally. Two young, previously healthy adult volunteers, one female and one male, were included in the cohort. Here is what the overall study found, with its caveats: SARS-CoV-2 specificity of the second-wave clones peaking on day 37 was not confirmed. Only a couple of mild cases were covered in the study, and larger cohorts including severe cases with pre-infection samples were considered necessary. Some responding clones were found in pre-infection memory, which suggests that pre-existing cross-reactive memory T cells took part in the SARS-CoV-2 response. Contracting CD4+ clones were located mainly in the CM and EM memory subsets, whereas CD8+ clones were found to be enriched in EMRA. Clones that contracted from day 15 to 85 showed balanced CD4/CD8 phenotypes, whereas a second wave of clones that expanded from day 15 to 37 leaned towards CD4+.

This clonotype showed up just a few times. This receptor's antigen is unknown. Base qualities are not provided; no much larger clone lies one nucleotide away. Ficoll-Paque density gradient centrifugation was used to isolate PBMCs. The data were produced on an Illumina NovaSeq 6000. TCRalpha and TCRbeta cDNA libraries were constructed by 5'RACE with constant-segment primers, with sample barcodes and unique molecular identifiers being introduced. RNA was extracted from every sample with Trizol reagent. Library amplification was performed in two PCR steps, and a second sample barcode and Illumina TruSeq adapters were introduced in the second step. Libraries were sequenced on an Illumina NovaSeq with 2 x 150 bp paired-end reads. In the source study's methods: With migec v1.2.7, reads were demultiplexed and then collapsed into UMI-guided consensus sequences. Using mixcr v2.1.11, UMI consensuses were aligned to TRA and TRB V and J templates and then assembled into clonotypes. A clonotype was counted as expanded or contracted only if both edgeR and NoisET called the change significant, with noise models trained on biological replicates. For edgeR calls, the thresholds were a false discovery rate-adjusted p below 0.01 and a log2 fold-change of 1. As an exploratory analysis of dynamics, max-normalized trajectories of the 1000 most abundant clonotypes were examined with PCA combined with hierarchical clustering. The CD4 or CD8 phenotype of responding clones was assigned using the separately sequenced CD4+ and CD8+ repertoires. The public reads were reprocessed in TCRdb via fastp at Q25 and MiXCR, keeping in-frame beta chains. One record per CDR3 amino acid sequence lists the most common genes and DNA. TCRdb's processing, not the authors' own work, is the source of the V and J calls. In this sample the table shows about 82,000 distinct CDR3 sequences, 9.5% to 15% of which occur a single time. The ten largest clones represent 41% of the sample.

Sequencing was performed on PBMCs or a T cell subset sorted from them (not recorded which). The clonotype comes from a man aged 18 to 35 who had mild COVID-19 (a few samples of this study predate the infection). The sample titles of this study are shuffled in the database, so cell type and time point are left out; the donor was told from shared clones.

This receptor has the CDR3 CASSLRQPPNQQYF. DNA sequence: TGTGCCAGCAGCTTAAGACAGCCCCCTAACCAGCAGTACTTC. The chain joins TRBV7-6 to TRBJ2-7; the D region possibly corresponds to TRBD1 (5 bases align). The CDR3 spans 14 residues, from the cysteine through the phenylalanine. The CDR3 DNA has 42 bases and is translated from base 1. Trimming takes 2 bases from V and 8 bases from J, and the germline ends sit 16 bases apart. Per the germline V gene, SGHVS is the CDR1 and FNYEAQ is the CDR2.